The 12 T cell receptor beta chains below were found in one sample sequenced in a study of shared clonotypes between healthy human individuals. Clones were sequenced by immunoSEQ multiplex PCR, and TCRdb holds only the in-frame ones, with some missing. This sample yields about 530,000 clones, of which roughly 85% are seen a single time; around 13% belongs to the top ten. Sequences were obtained from PBMCs. All receptors derive from a woman in her thirties or forties in good health. Some clones in this sample may be carry-over from other donors' samples.

This clone was detected once. J is TRBJ1-1 and V is TRBV12-5, with a tentative D call TRBD1 (5 bases). The V gene lost 4 bases and the J gene lost 1 base, with 10 bases spanning the gap. The CDR3 has 14 residues. Germline CDR1 LGHNT, CDR2 FRNRAP. CDR3 nucleotides: TGTGCTAGTGGTTCGCCGACAGAGAACACTGAAGCTTTCTTT. Protein: CASGSPTENTEAFF.

The V gene is TRBV19, the J gene TRBJ1-1; the D is unclear. Between the trimmed V and J ends, which lost 4 bases and 1 base, there was a span of 4 bases. Germline loops: CDR1 LNHDA, CDR2 SQIVND (reference sequence). This CDR3 comprises 12 residues. The CDR3 DNA reads as TGTGCCAGTAGTAGGCCGAACACTGAAGCTTTCTTT. As protein: CASSRPNTEAFF.

The chain uses TRBV7-3 and TRBJ2-3, with D unclear. Trimming cost V 4 bases and J 0 bases, with 8 bases left between them. The CDR3 covers 14 residues. Germline CDR1 and CDR2: SGHTA and FQGTGA. The CDR3: CASSSRFSTDTQYF. The CDR3 DNA reads TGTGCCAGCAGCTCCAGGTTTAGCACAGATACGCAGTATTTT.

This chain uses TRBV18 with TRBJ2-7, with a possible D match to TRBD1 (7 bases). The CDR3 sequence is 15 residues long. Germline V lookup: CDR1 KGHSH, CDR2 LQKENI. Trimming pared 4 bases from V and 6 bases from J, leaving 19 bases between. CDR3 DNA sequence: TGTGCCAGCTCACGCGGGACAGACGGACTGGGCGAGCAGTACTTC. It yields the protein CASSRGTDGLGEQYF. Drawing the rest from reference TRBV18 and TRBJ2-7, the complete variable domain is NAGVMQNPRHLVRRRGQEARLRCSPMKGHSHVYWYRQLPEEGLKFMVYLQKENIIDESGMPKERFSAEFPKEGPSILRIQQVVRGDSAAYFCASSRGTDGLGEQYFGPGTRLTVT.

This chain uses TRBV5-1 with TRBJ2-3; 10 nucleotides agree with TRBD2. After removal of 1 base from V and 3 bases from J, the junction contained 11 bases not matched to a gene. This CDR3 spans 18 amino acids. The germline V gene encodes CDR1 SGHRS and CDR2 YFSETQ. CDR3 bases: TGCGCCAGCAGCTTGTTGGGTATTCTAGCGGGAGCTACAGATACGCAGTATTTT. This sequence encodes CASSLLGILAGATDTQYF.

The J gene is TRBJ1-3, the V gene TRBV6-1; D is unresolved. Trimming pared 5 bases from V and 3 bases from J, leaving 8 bases between. This CDR3 spans 13 amino acids. Germline loops: CDR1 MNHNS, CDR2 SASEGT. The DNA for the CDR3 is TGTGCCAGCAGTTGGGTCCATGGAAACACCATATATTTT. Its translation: CASSWVHGNTIYF.

Notes on this clone: At one boundary the junction diverges from the germline segment, which might be a read error. This rearrangement joins TRBV10-3 to TRBJ1-1; D is possibly TRBD1 (6 bases). This CDR3 comprises 16 residues. Germline V gives CDR1 ENHRY, CDR2 SYGVKD. The CDR3 sequence: CASSESGQKLNTEAFF. The DNA of the CDR3 is TGCGCCAGCAGTGAGTCCGGACAGAAGCTTAACACTGAAGCTTTCTTT.

The rearrangement joins TRBV10-3 to TRBJ2-7, with 11 bases matching TRBD2. The V segment lost 4 bases and the J segment 3 bases; nucleotides outside the gene matches: 5. The CDR3 has 15 residues. Germline V gene lookup returns CDR1 ENHRY and CDR2 SYGVKD. The CDR3 reads CAISGVAGGFYEQYF. The CDR3 DNA follows: TGTGCCATCAGTGGAGTAGCGGGAGGGTTCTACGAGCAGTACTTC.

This rearrangement joins TRBV7-9 to TRBJ2-1, with TRBD1 matching over 10 bases. CDR1 is SEHNR, CDR2 FQNEAQ, per germline (reference sequence). There are 16 residues in the CDR3. V lost 4 bases, J lost 4 bases, and 7 bases stayed unmatched. The CDR3 nucleotides read TGTGCCAGCAGCTCCCCCCCGGGACAGGGGTACAATGAGCAGTTCTTC. Translated: CASSSPPGQGYNEQFF. Supplemented by reference TRBV7-9 and TRBJ2-1, the full variable domain reads DTGVSQNPRHKITKRGQNVTFRCDPISEHNRLYWYRQTLGQGPEFLTYFQNEAQLEKSRLLSDRFSAERPKGSFSTLEIQRTEQGDSAMYLCASSSPPGQGYNEQFFGPGTRLTVL.

The J gene is TRBJ2-1, the V gene TRBV29-1, with D perhaps TRBD2 (5 bases). V was cut by 5 bases and J by 1 base, with 12 bases left in between. The CDR3 has 14 residues. The germline V gene encodes CDR1 SQVTM and CDR2 ANQGSEA. The CDR3 coding sequence is TGCAGCGTTCAAGGTGTAGCGTCCTACAATGAGCAGTTCTTC. Protein product: CSVQGVASYNEQFF.

J is TRBJ2-7 and V is TRBV5-1; 9 bases are shared with TRBD2. The CDR3 length is 14 residues. J gave up 5 bases and V 0 bases, and 3 bases lay outside the gene matches. Germline values: CDR1 SGHRS, CDR2 YFSETQ. The CDR3, as DNA: TGCGCCAGCAGCTTGGAGGCGGGAGGGCACGAGCAGTACTTC. Its protein product is CASSLEAGGHEQYF.

The chain joins TRBV6-1 to TRBJ1-2, with D possibly TRBD1 on 5 matching bases. The CDR3 length is 11 residues. Trimming shortened V by 4 bases and J by 8 bases, and 8 bases separated the two germline ends. Looked up from germline, CDR1 is MNHNS and CDR2 is SASEGT. The CDR3: CASSAGGGYTF. The CDR3 nucleotides read TGTGCCAGCAGTGCGGGGGGAGGCTACACCTTC.